This T cell receptor (beta chain) was sequenced in a study of cytomegalovirus exposure and HLA in healthy donors. Whole-study findings and limits: There were some public TCRs occurring in many donors, but most TCR sequences were rare. The classifier reportedly diagnosed cytomegalovirus status with high sensitivity and specificity. Cytomegalovirus association was assigned to over 150 TCR beta chains.

Produced via immunoSEQ multiplex PCR; TCRdb's table is partial and in-frame only. In the table there are some 260,000 clones, 90% of which are singletons. Concerning this clone itself: Its specificity is unknown.

The source material was PBMCs. This TCR was recovered from a woman aged 25 to 39 in good health and CMV-seronegative.

The CDR3: CASSQGGGQHF. CDR3 coding DNA: TGTGCCAGCAGCCAGGGTGGGGGCCAGCATTTT. The gene calls are TRBV6-5 and TRBJ1-5, with a possible D match to TRBD1 (5 bases). This CDR3 is built from 11 residues. Trimming took 6 bases from V and 12 from J, leaving 12 bases between them. In germline, CDR1 is MNHEY, CDR2 SVGAGI.